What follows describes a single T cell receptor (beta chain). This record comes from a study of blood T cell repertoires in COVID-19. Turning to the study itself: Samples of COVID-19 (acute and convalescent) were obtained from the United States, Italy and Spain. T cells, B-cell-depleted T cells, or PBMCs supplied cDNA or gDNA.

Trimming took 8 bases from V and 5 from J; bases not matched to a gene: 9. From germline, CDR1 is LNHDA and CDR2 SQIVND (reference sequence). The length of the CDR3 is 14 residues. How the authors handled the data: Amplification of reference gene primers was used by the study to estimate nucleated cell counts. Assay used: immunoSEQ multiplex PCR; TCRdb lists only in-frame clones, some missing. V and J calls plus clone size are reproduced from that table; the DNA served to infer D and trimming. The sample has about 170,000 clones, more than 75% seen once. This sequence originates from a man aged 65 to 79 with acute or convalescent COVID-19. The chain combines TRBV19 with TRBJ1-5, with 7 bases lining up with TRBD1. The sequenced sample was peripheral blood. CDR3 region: CASSKDRLDQPQHF. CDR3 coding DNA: TGTGCCAGTTCCAAGGACAGGTTGGATCAGCCCCAGCATTTT.